The 15 T cell receptor beta chains reported below all come from one sample, sequenced in a study of cytomegalovirus exposure and HLA in healthy donors. Researchers ran the PCR with 60 Vbeta and 13 Jbeta primers. Clones were read by immunoSEQ multiplex PCR, and TCRdb kept only the in-frame ones, dropping some. The sample records 99,000 or so clones, 70% to 75% being singletons. Specimen: PBMCs. Receptor source: a man between 40 and 49 years old in good health and CMV-seronegative.

To note about this clone: In this CDR3 the conserved last residue, phenylalanine or tryptophan, is missing, so a read error is likely. CDR3 nucleotides: TGTGCCAGCAGAGAGGGGGCCCACGAGCAGTACCTC. It translates to CASREGAHEQYL. The chain has TRBV28 and TRBJ2-7; TRBD1 matches at 7 bases. The CDR3 runs 12 residues. Germline CDR1 is MDHEN and CDR2 is SYDVKM. With V trimmed by 6 bases and J by 5 bases, 4 bases remained unmatched.

This chain links TRBV19 with TRBJ1-1, with 8 bases that match TRBD1. The CDR3 has 13 residues. The V gene's germline CDR1 is LNHDA and CDR2 SQIVND (reference sequence). The V segment lost 4 bases and the J segment 10 bases; nucleotides outside the gene matches: 8. The CDR3: CASSTSGQGAAFF. Written as DNA, the CDR3 is TGTGCCAGTAGTACGAGTGGACAGGGCGCAGCTTTCTTT.

This sequence joins TRBV5-1 and TRBJ1-1; tentatively, D is TRBD1 (5 bases). CDR3 length: 12 amino acids. V was shortened by 1 base and J by 6 bases, with 7 bases between the two germline ends. The germline CDR1 and CDR2 sequences are SGHRS and YFSETQ. The CDR3, as DNA: TGCGCCAGCAGCTTGACAGGCGCTGAAGCTTTCTTT. Translation gives CASSLTGAEAFF. Complete variable domain (other parts from reference TRBV5-1 and TRBJ1-1): KAGVTQTPRYLIKTRGQQVTLSCSPISGHRSVSWYQQTPGQGLQFLFEYFSETQRNKGNFPGRFSGRQFSNSRSEMNVSTLELGDSALYLCASSLTGAEAFFGQGTRLTVV.

This rearrangement joins TRBV19 to TRBJ2-1; a possible D gene is TRBD1 (5 bases). Per germline, CDR1 LNHDA and CDR2 SQIVND (reference sequence). This CDR3 has 15 residues. The V and J ends lost 2 bases and 2 bases respectively, with 10 bases between them. This CDR3 reads CASSIQGRAYNEQFF. CDR3 DNA: TGTGCCAGTAGTATACAGGGTCGGGCCTACAATGAGCAGTTCTTC.

This clone was recorded a few times. The V call is TRBV7-9, the J call TRBJ2-7, with D perhaps matching TRBD2 (6 bases). Trimming took 2 bases from V and 5 from J, leaving 10 bases between them. The germline gives CDR1 SEHNR, CDR2 FQNEAQ (reference sequence). The CDR3 spans 13 residues. The CDR3 is CASSLRGLDEQYF. The CDR3 region has the DNA TGTGCCAGCAGCTTACGGGGGTTGGACGAGCAGTACTTC.

The rearrangement links TRBV30 to TRBJ1-2, with D possibly TRBD1 on 5 matching bases. In germline, CDR1 is GTSNPN, CDR2 SVGIG (reference sequence). The CDR3 contains 14 residues. The germline V and J ends were trimmed by 3 bases and 5 bases, with 16 bases remaining between them. In nucleotides, the CDR3 is TGTGCCTGGAGCACCCTGGGGGGATCATATGGCTACACCTTC. Translated: CAWSTLGGSYGYTF.

The genes are TRBV7-2 and TRBJ2-7, with TRBD2 matching over 12 bases. CDR3 length: 14 residues. Germline lookup yields CDR1 SGHTA and CDR2 FQGNSA. Germline trimming cut 6 bases from V and 4 bases from J; bases unmatched to any gene: 4. The DNA for the CDR3 is TGTGCCAGCAGTCCTAGCGGGGGGGCGTACGAGCAGTACTTC. Amino acid sequence: CASSPSGGAYEQYF.

This rearrangement joins TRBV14 to TRBJ2-7; 11 positions agree with TRBD1. The J segment lost 6 bases and the V segment lost 5 bases, leaving 6 bases of the junction unmatched. Germline CDR1 SGHDN, CDR2 FVKESK. The CDR3 totals 14 residues. The CDR3 DNA is TGTGCCAGCAGCTACACAGGGACAGGGGGCGAGCAGTACTTC. This codes for CASSYTGTGGEQYF.

This clone was found once. The V call is TRBV5-1, the J call TRBJ1-1; D is unclear. Trimming stripped 5 bases from V and 4 bases from J, with 12 bases between. Germline CDR1 is SGHRS and CDR2 is YFSETQ. There are 13 residues in the CDR3. The CDR3 DNA follows: TGCGCCAGCAGTTGGACTGGACCCACTGAAGCTTTCTTT. Translating gives CASSWTGPTEAFF.

The table lists this clone with a few counts. The V call is TRBV6-5, the J call TRBJ2-7; D is uncertain. The length of the CDR3 is 16 residues. CDR1 and CDR2 (germline): MNHEY, SVGAGI. V was cut by 1 base and J by 2 bases, with 15 bases left in between. In DNA, the CDR3 is TGTGCCAGCAGTTACTTTTCACTGACTCAGACCTACGAGCAGTACTTC. It yields the protein CASSYFSLTQTYEQYF.

The chain couples TRBV28 to TRBJ1-6; D call uncertain. CDR1 is MDHEN and CDR2 is SYDVKM in the germline V gene. V was pared by 7 bases and J by 3 bases, with 13 bases between. This CDR3 is 15 amino acids long. The CDR3 region has the DNA TGTGCCAGCAAATCGGGTGGAAGCTATAATTCACCCCTCCACTTT. Amino acid sequence: CASKSGGSYNSPLHF.

The rearrangement links TRBV6-5 to TRBJ2-7; TRBD1 is a possible D gene (5 bases). CDR1 and CDR2 from the germline V gene are MNHEY and SVGAGI. CDR3 length equals 14 residues. V was shortened by 7 bases and J by 2 bases, with 15 bases between the two germline ends. CDR3 amino acids: CASIRGEGAYEQYF. The CDR3 DNA reads TGTGCCAGCATTAGGGGCGAAGGAGCCTACGAGCAGTACTTC.

CDR3 sequence reads: CASSYLGWTEAFF. The CDR3 bases are TGTGCCAGCAGTTATCTAGGTTGGACTGAAGCTTTCTTT. The rearrangement uses TRBV6-5 and TRBJ1-1; no reliable D call. Germline V gene sequence: CDR1 MNHEY, CDR2 SVGAGI. Trimming left V 3 bases short and J 5 bases short, with 10 bases between. The CDR3 totals 13 residues.

The V gene is TRBV19, the J gene TRBJ2-1; 10 bases are a match to TRBD2. The ends lost 8 bases at V and 6 bases at J; junction bases unmatched: 4. In germline, CDR1 is LNHDA, CDR2 SQIVND (reference sequence). The CDR3 extends over 13 amino acids. The CDR3 DNA sequence: TGTGCCAGTGGGACTAGCGCCGGCAATGAGCAGTTCTTC. It translates to CASGTSAGNEQFF. The variable domain in full, with the rest retrieved from reference TRBV19 and TRBJ2-1, is DGGITQSPKYLFRKEGQNVTLSCEQNLNHDAMYWYRQDPGQGLRLIYYSQIVNDFQKGDIAEGYSVSREKKESFPLTVTSAQKNPTAFYLCASGTSAGNEQFFGPGTRLTVL.

The V gene is TRBV21-1, the J gene TRBJ1-1; TRBD1 reflects the table's D call only, with no check against the DNA. TRBV21-1 is labeled a pseudogene. The CDR3 is 17 residues long. CDR3 nucleotide sequence: TGTGCCAGCAGCAAAGGTTTGGGACAGTTAGAAGGCACTGAAGCTTTCTTT. This sequence encodes CASSKGLGQLEGTEAFF.